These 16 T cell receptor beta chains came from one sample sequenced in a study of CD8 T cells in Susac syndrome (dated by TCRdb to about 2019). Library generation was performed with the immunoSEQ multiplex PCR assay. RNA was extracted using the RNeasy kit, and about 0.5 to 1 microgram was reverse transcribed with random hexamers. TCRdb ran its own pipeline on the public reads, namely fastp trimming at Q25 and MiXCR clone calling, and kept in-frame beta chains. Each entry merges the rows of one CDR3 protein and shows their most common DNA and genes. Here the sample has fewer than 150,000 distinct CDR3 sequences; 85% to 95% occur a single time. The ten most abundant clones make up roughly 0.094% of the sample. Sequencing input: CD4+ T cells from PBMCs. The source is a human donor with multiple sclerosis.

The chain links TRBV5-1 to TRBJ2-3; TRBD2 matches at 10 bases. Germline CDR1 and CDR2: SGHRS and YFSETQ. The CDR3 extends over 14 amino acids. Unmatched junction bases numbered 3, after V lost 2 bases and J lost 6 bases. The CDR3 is CASSFTSGTDTQYF. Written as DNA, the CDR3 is TGCGCCAGCAGCTTCACTAGCGGGACGGATACGCAGTATTTT. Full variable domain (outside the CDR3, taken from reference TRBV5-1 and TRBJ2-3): KAGVTQTPRYLIKTRGQQVTLSCSPISGHRSVSWYQQTPGQGLQFLFEYFSETQRNKGNFPGRFSGRQFSNSRSEMNVSTLELGDSALYLCASSFTSGTDTQYFGPGTRLTVL.

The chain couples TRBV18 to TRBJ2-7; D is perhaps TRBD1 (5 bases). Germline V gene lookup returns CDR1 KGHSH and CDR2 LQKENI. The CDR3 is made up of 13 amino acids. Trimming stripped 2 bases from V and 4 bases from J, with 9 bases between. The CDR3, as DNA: TGTGCCAGCTCACCATCCGGACATTACGAGCAGTACTTC. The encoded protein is CASSPSGHYEQYF.

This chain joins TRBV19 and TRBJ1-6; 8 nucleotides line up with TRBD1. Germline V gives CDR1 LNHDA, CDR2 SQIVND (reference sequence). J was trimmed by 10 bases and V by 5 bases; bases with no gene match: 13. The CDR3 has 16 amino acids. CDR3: CASSPSGTGGGSPLHF. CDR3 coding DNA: TGTGCCAGTAGTCCTTCCGGGACAGGTGGAGGGTCACCCCTCCACTTT.

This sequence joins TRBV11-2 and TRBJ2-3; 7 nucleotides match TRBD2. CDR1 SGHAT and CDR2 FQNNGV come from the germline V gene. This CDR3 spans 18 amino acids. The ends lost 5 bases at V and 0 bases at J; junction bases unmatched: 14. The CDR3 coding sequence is TGTGCCAGCAGCCCTCCTTGGGGCCTAGCGGCTAGCACAGATACGCAGTATTTT. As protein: CASSPPWGLAASTDTQYF.

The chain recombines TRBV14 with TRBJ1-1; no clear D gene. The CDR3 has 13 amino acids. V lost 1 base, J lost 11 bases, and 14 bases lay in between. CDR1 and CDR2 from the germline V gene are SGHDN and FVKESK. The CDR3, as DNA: TGTGCCAGCAGCCAAGTGGCAGGAAGCGAGGCTTTCTTT. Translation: CASSQVAGSEAFF. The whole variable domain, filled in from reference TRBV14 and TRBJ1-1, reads EAGVTQFPSHSVIEKGQTVTLRCDPISGHDNLYWYRRVMGKEIKFLLHFVKESKQDESGMPNNRFLAERTGGTYSTLKVQPAELEDSGVYFCASSQVAGSEAFFGQGTRLTVV.

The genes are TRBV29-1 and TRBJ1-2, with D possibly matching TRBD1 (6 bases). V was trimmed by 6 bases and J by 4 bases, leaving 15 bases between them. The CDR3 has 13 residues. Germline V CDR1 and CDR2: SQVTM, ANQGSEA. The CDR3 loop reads CSVRTATTYGYTF. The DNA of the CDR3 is TGCAGCGTCCGGACAGCCACAACCTATGGCTACACCTTC.

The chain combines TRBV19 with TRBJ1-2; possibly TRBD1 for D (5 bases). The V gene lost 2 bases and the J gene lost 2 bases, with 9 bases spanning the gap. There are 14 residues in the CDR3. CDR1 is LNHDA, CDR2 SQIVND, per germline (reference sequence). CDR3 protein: CASSISRDNYGYTF. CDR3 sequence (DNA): TGTGCCAGTAGTATATCGAGGGACAACTATGGCTACACCTTC.

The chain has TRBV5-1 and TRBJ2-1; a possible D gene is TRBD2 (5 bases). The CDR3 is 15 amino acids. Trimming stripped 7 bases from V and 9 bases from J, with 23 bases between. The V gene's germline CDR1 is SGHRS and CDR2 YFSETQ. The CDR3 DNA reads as TGCGCCAGCCGCCTAATGGACTCCTCGCGGACTGAGCAGTTCTTC. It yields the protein CASRLMDSSRTEQFF.

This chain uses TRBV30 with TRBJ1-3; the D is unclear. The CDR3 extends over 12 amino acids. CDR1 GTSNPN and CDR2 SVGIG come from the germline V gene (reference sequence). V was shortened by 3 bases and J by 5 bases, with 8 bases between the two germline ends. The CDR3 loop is CAWRADRNTIYF. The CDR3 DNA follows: TGTGCCTGGAGAGCGGATAGAAACACCATATATTTT.

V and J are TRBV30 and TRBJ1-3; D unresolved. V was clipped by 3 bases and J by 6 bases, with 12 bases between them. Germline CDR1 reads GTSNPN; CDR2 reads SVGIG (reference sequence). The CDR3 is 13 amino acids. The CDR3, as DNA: TGTGCCTGGAGCGGAAACTCCCAAAACACCATATATTTT. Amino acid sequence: CAWSGNSQNTIYF.

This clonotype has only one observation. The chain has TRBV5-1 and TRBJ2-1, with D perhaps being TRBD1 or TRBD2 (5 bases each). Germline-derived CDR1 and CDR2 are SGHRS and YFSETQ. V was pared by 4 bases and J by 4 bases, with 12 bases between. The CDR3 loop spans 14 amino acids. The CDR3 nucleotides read TGCGCCAGCAGCGAGACAGCGGAATACAATGAGCAGTTCTTC. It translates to CASSETAEYNEQFF.

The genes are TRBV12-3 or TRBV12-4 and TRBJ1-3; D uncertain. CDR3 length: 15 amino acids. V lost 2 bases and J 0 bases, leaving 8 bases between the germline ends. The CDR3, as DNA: TGTGCCAGCAGTTTACAAGGGCCCTCTGGAAACACCATATATTTT. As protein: CASSLQGPSGNTIYF.

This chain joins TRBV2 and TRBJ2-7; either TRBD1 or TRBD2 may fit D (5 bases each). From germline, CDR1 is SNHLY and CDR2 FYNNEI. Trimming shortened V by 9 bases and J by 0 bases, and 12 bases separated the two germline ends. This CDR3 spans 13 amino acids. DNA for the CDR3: TGTGCCAGGTCTAGGGACCCCTCCTACGAGCAGTACTTC. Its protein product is CARSRDPSYEQYF.

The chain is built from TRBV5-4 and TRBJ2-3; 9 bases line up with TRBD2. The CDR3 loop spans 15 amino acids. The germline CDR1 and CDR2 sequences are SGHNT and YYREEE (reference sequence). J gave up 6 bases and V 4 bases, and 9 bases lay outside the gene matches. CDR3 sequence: CASSAPGLADDTQYF. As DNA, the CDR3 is TGTGCCAGCAGCGCACCGGGACTAGCAGACGATACGCAGTATTTT.

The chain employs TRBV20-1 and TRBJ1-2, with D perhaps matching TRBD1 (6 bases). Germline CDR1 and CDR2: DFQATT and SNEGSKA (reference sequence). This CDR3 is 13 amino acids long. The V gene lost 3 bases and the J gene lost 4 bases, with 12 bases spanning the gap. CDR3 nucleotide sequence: TGCAGTGCTAGTGGGGAACAGGGCTATGGCTACACCTTC. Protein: CSASGEQGYGYTF.

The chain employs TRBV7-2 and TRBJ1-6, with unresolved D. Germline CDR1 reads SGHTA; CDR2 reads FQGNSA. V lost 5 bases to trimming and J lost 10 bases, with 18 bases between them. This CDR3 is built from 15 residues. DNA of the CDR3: TGTGCCAGCAGCACGACGAGGGCTCTGACCTCACCCCTCCACTTT. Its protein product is CASSTTRALTSPLHF. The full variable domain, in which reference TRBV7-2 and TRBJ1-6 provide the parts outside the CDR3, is GAGVSQSPSNKVTEKGKDVELRCDPISGHTALYWYRQSLGQGLEFLIYFQGNSAPDKSGLPSDRFSAERTGGSVSTLTIQRTQQEDSAVYLCASSTTRALTSPLHFGNGTRLTVT.